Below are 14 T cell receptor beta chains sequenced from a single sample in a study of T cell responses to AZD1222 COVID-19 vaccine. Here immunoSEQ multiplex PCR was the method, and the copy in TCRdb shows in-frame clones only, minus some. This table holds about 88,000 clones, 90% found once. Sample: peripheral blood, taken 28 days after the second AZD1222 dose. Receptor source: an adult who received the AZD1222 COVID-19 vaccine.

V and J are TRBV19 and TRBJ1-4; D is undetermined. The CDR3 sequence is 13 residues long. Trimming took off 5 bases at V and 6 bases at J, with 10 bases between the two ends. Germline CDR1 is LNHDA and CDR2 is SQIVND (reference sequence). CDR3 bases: TGTGCCAGTAGTCTCAGGACGGATGAAAAACTGTTTTTT. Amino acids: CASSLRTDEKLFF.

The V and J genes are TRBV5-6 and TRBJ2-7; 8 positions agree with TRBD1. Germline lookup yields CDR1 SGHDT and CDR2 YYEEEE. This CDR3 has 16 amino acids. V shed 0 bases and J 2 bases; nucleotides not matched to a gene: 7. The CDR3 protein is CASSLEFVQGAYEQYF. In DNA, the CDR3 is TGTGCCAGCAGCTTGGAATTTGTACAGGGGGCCTACGAGCAGTACTTC.

For the CDR3, the DNA is TGTGCCAGCAGCTTAGGGACAGGGGTCTCCTACGAGCAGTACTTC. Translated: CASSLGTGVSYEQYF. This chain joins TRBV7-3 and TRBJ2-7; 10 bases agree with TRBD1. Germline lookup yields CDR1 SGHTA and CDR2 FQGTGA. The trim removed 2 bases at V and 0 bases at J, leaving 1 base unmatched. This CDR3 contains 15 residues.

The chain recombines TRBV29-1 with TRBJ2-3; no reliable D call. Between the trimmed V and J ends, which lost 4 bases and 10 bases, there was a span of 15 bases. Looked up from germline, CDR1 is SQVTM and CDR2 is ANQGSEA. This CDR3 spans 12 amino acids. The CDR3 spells CSVGHETTAQYF. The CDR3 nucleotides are TGCAGCGTTGGACACGAGACAACGGCGCAGTATTTT.

CDR3 loop: CASSFPQVGYTF. The CDR3 DNA sequence: TGTGCCAGCAGCTTCCCCCAGGTTGGCTACACCTTC. V gene TRBV7-2 combines with J gene TRBJ1-2; D unclear. Trimming stripped 3 bases from V and 7 bases from J, with 9 bases between. CDR3 length equals 12 residues. CDR1 SGHTA and CDR2 FQGNSA come from the germline V gene.

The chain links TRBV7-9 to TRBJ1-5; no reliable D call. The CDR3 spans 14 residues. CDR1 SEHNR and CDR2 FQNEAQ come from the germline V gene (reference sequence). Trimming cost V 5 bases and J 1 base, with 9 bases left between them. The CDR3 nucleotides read TGTGCCAGCAGCCAAGGTTTGAGCAATCAGCCCCAGCATTTT. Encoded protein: CASSQGLSNQPQHF.

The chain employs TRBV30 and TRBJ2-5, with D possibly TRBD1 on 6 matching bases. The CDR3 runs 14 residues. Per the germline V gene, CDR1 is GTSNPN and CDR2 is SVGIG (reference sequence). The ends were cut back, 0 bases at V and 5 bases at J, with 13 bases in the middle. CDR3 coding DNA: TGTGCCTGGAGTGTGAAGGGGGTCCGTGAGACCCAGTACTTC. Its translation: CAWSVKGVRETQYF.

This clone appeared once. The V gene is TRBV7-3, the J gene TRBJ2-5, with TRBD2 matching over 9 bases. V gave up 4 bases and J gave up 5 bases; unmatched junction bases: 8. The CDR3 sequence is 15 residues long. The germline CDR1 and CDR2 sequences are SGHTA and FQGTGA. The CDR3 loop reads CASSSASGAFETQYF. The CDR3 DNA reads TGTGCCAGCAGCTCCGCTAGCGGGGCCTTCGAGACCCAGTACTTC.

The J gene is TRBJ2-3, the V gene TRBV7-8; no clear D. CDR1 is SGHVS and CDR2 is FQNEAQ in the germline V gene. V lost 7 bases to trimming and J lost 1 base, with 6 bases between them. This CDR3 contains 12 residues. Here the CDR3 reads CASNEGTDTQYF. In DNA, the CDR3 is TGTGCCAGCAACGAGGGCACAGATACGCAGTATTTT.

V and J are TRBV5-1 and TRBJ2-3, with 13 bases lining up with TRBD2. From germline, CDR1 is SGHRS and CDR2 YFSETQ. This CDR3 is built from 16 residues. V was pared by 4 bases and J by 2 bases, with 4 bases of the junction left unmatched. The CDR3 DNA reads TGCGCCAGCAGCCTCGGACTAGCGGGGGACACAGATACGCAGTATTTT. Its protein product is CASSLGLAGDTDTQYF.

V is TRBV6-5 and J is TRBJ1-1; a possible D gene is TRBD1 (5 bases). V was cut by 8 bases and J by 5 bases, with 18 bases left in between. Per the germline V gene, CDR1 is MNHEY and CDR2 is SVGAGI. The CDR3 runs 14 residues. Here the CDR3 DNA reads TGTGCCAGCTCGGAGAAGGGGCGTAGGACTGAAGCTTTCTTT. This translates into CASSEKGRRTEAFF.

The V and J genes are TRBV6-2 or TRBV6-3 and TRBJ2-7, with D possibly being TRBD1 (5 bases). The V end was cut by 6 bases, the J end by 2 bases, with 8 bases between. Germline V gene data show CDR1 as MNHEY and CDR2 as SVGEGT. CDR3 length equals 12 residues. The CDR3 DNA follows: TGTGCCAGCAGCAGGGCCACCTACGAGCAGTACTTC. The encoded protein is CASSRATYEQYF.

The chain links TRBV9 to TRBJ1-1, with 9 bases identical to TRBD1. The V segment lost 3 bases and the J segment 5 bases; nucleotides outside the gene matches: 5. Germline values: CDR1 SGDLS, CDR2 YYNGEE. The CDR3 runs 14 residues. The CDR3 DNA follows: TGTGCCAGCAGCGCTACAGGGGGCTTGACTGAAGCTTTCTTT. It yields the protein CASSATGGLTEAFF.

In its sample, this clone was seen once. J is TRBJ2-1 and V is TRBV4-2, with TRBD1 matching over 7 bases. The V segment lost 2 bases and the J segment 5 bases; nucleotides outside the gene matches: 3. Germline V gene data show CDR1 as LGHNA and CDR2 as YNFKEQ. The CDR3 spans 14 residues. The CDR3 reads CASSQWDSHNEQFF. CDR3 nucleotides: TGTGCCAGCAGCCAATGGGACAGCCACAATGAGCAGTTCTTC.